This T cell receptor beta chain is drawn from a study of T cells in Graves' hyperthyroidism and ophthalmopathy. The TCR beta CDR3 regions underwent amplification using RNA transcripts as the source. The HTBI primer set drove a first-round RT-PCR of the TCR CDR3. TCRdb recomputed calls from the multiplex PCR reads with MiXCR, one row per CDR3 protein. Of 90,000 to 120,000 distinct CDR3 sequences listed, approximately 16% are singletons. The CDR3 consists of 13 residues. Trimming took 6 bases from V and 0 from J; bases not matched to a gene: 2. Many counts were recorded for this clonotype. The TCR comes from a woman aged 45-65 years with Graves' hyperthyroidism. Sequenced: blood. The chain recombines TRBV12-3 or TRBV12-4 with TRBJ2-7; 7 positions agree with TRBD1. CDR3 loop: CASRRDSSYEQYF. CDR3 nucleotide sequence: TGTGCCAGCAGACGGGACAGCTCCTACGAGCAGTACTTC.